Listed below are T cell receptor beta chains from one sample, sequenced in a study of CD8 T cells in ankylosing spondylitis. TCRdb re-analysed the 5' RACE reads in MiXCR, keeping a single row per CDR3 protein. The table lists 450,000 to 550,000 distinct CDR3 sequences, approximately 5.3% of them singletons. The sample consisted of blood, either unsorted or a sorted T cell fraction (not recorded which). The receptors stem from a male donor with ankylosing spondylitis. Both conserved end residues are part of each CDR3. Fields, in order: D gene, clone size, J gene, V gene, CDR3 DNA, CDR3 protein. A D gene is named only where the DNA matches it firmly. Expanded clones are given a class, and other clones once, few, many or no size at all.

D gene: TRBD1; clone size: many; J gene: TRBJ2-5; V gene: TRBV6-1; CDR3 DNA: TGTGCCAGCAGAGAGACAGGGAGTGGGGAGACCCAGTACTTC; CDR3 protein: CASRETGSGETQYF
D gene: .; clone size: many; J gene: TRBJ2-1; V gene: TRBV12-3/TRBV12-4; CDR3 DNA: TGTGCCAGCAGGCCTAGGGAATTCTCCTACAATGAGCAGTTCTTC; CDR3 protein: CASRPREFSYNEQFF
D gene: TRBD1; clone size: many; J gene: TRBJ1-1; V gene: TRBV7-9; CDR3 DNA: TGTGCCAGCAGCCCAGGGGGCATCACTGAAGCTTTCTTT; CDR3 protein: CASSPGGITEAFF
D gene: .; clone size: many; J gene: TRBJ2-2; V gene: TRBV5-1; CDR3 DNA: TGCGCCAGCAGCTTGGTACCCTTGACAGGGAACACCGGGGAGCTGTTTTTT; CDR3 protein: CASSLVPLTGNTGELFF
D gene: TRBD2; clone size: many; J gene: TRBJ2-7; V gene: TRBV5-1; CDR3 DNA: TGCGCCAGCAGCGGGTTAGCGGGAGAAGGGCGCGAGCAGTACTTC; CDR3 protein: CASSGLAGEGREQYF
D gene: .; clone size: few; J gene: TRBJ1-5; V gene: TRBV6-5; CDR3 DNA: TGTGCCAGCAGTTACAGGTCCGATAGCAATCAGCCCCAGCATTTT; CDR3 protein: CASSYRSDSNQPQHF
D gene: TRBD1; clone size: .; J gene: TRBJ2-7; V gene: TRBV29-1; CDR3 DNA: TGCTTATCCCGGACAGGAGCCTACGAGCAGTACTTC; CDR3 protein: CLSRTGAYEQYF
D gene: TRBD2; clone size: many; J gene: TRBJ2-5; V gene: TRBV29-1; CDR3 DNA: TGCAGCGTCGGGGGAATAGCGGGGCAAGAGACCCAGTACTTC; CDR3 protein: CSVGGIAGQETQYF
D gene: .; clone size: few; J gene: TRBJ2-2; V gene: TRBV6-1; CDR3 DNA: TGTGCCAGCAGCTCTGAGCGAGGAGGGAACACCGGGGAGCTGTTTTTT; CDR3 protein: CASSSERGGNTGELFF
D gene: .; clone size: .; J gene: TRBJ2-7; V gene: TRBV7-2; CDR3 DNA: TGTGCCAGCAGCTTAGCCCACAGGGTCCCCTACGAGCAGTACTTC; CDR3 protein: CASSLAHRVPYEQYF
D gene: TRBD1; clone size: many; J gene: TRBJ2-5; V gene: TRBV20-1; CDR3 DNA: TGCAGTGCTAGACCGATGGACAGGGGTCGTGAGCCCCAGTACTTC; CDR3 protein: CSARPMDRGREPQYF
D gene: TRBD2; clone size: many; J gene: TRBJ2-7; V gene: TRBV5-1; CDR3 DNA: TGCGCCAGCAGCTTGAGGAGTAGGAGCGGGACCTGGGACGTCGGTGCGAGGACCTACGAGCAGTACTTC; CDR3 protein: CASSLRSRSGTWDVGARTYEQYF
D gene: .; clone size: many; J gene: TRBJ2-3; V gene: TRBV7-2; CDR3 DNA: TGTGCCAGCAGCTTTAGGGGTACGCAGTATTTT; CDR3 protein: CASSFRGTQYF
D gene: .; clone size: few; J gene: TRBJ2-3; V gene: TRBV28; CDR3 DNA: TGTGCCAGCAGCCCCCGGGTTACCAAATGGTATTTT; CDR3 protein: CASSPRVTKWYF
D gene: .; clone size: many; J gene: TRBJ1-1; V gene: TRBV7-9; CDR3 DNA: TGTGCCAGCAGCTCCCAAAACACTGAAGCTTTCTTT; CDR3 protein: CASSSQNTEAFF
D gene: .; clone size: many; J gene: TRBJ1-4; V gene: TRBV15; CDR3 DNA: TGTGCCACCAGCAGAGATCGGGGGGGGGAAAAACTGTTTTTT; CDR3 protein: CATSRDRGGEKLFF
D gene: TRBD1; clone size: .; J gene: TRBJ2-7; V gene: TRBV5-1; CDR3 DNA: TGCGCCAGCGCGGGACAGGGGGGAGCCTACGAGCAGTACTTC; CDR3 protein: CASAGQGGAYEQYF
D gene: .; clone size: many; J gene: TRBJ1-4; V gene: TRBV6-5; CDR3 DNA: TGTGCCAGCAGTTACTCCGGGACACGGAATGAAAAACTGTTTTTT; CDR3 protein: CASSYSGTRNEKLFF
D gene: .; clone size: few; J gene: TRBJ2-5; V gene: TRBV14; CDR3 DNA: TGTGCCAGCAGCCATCAAGGACCTCAGGAGGAAGAGACCCAGTACTTC; CDR3 protein: CASSHQGPQEEETQYF
D gene: TRBD2; clone size: many; J gene: TRBJ2-4; V gene: TRBV6-1; CDR3 DNA: TGTGCCAGCAGCCACCGACTAGCGGGAGGTAAAAACATTCAGTACTTC; CDR3 protein: CASSHRLAGGKNIQYF
D gene: .; clone size: many; J gene: TRBJ2-7; V gene: TRBV29-1; CDR3 DNA: TGCAGCGTTGTGCGGAGGGTACCGTACGAGCAGTACTTC; CDR3 protein: CSVVRRVPYEQYF
D gene: TRBD2; clone size: many; J gene: TRBJ2-3; V gene: TRBV9; CDR3 DNA: TGTGCCAGCAGCCCAGCTGCGGGGGGGACCACAGATACGCAGTATTTT; CDR3 protein: CASSPAAGGTTDTQYF
D gene: .; clone size: many; J gene: TRBJ2-7; V gene: TRBV7-2; CDR3 DNA: TGTGCCAGCAGCTTATTAGCTTTTATTGGCGAGCAGTACTTC; CDR3 protein: CASSLLAFIGEQYF
D gene: .; clone size: few; J gene: TRBJ1-5; V gene: TRBV20-1; CDR3 DNA: TGCAGTGCTAGTTCGGGGGGCGAGCCCCAGCATTTT; CDR3 protein: CSASSGGEPQHF
D gene: .; clone size: few; J gene: TRBJ2-7; V gene: TRBV15; CDR3 DNA: TGTGCCACCAGCAGAGATTTAGGAAAGGCCAACGAGCAGTACTTC; CDR3 protein: CATSRDLGKANEQYF
D gene: .; clone size: many; J gene: TRBJ1-1; V gene: TRBV5-1; CDR3 DNA: TGCGCCAGCAGCTTGGTGGGTACGACTGAAGCTTTCTTT; CDR3 protein: CASSLVGTTEAFF
D gene: .; clone size: few; J gene: TRBJ2-3; V gene: TRBV9; CDR3 DNA: TGTGCCAGCAGCGGTACTTGGGGCTCAGATACGCAGTATTTT; CDR3 protein: CASSGTWGSDTQYF
D gene: .; clone size: many; J gene: TRBJ2-1; V gene: TRBV10-3; CDR3 DNA: TGTGCCATCGGCGGGGTGTACAATGAGCAGTTCTTC; CDR3 protein: CAIGGVYNEQFF
D gene: .; clone size: many; J gene: TRBJ1-1; V gene: TRBV20-1; CDR3 DNA: TGCAGTGCTAGTACAGGGACGATCGCTTTCTTT; CDR3 protein: CSASTGTIAFF
D gene: .; clone size: .; J gene: TRBJ2-7; V gene: TRBV20-1; CDR3 DNA: TGCAGTGCTGGCCCGGACTACTACGAGCAGTACTTC; CDR3 protein: CSAGPDYYEQYF
D gene: .; clone size: many; J gene: TRBJ2-7; V gene: TRBV12-3/TRBV12-4; CDR3 DNA: TGTGCCAGCAGTTTACCCGGGAACGAGCAGTACTTC; CDR3 protein: CASSLPGNEQYF
D gene: TRBD1; clone size: many; J gene: TRBJ2-6; V gene: TRBV10-3; CDR3 DNA: TGTGCCATCAGTGAAAAGGGACAGGGAGTTGGGGCCAACGTCCTGACTTTC; CDR3 protein: CAISEKGQGVGANVLTF
D gene: .; clone size: few; J gene: TRBJ2-1; V gene: TRBV5-1; CDR3 DNA: TGCGCCAGCAGCTTGCGGGATGGGGGCGCCTACAATGAGCAGTTCTTC; CDR3 protein: CASSLRDGGAYNEQFF
D gene: .; clone size: many; J gene: TRBJ2-7; V gene: TRBV9; CDR3 DNA: TGTGCCAGCAGCGAGACCGGCTCCTACGAGCAGTACTTC; CDR3 protein: CASSETGSYEQYF
D gene: .; clone size: many; J gene: TRBJ1-3; V gene: TRBV10-3; CDR3 DNA: TGTGCCAACTCAGGGACCCTCTCTGGAAACACCATATATTTT; CDR3 protein: CANSGTLSGNTIYF
D gene: .; clone size: .; J gene: TRBJ2-2; V gene: TRBV28; CDR3 DNA: TGTGCCAGCAGCAGGGGGGGAGTCGGCACCGGGGAGCTGTTTTTT; CDR3 protein: CASSRGGVGTGELFF
D gene: .; clone size: many; J gene: TRBJ1-6; V gene: TRBV21-1; CDR3 DNA: TGTGCCAGCAGCACTTCCGGGACGGCGCGGTCCTATAATTCACCCCTCCACTTT; CDR3 protein: CASSTSGTARSYNSPLHF
D gene: .; clone size: many; J gene: TRBJ1-2; V gene: TRBV5-1; CDR3 DNA: TGCGCCAGCAGCTCCGACCCTCCTAACTATGGCTACACCTTC; CDR3 protein: CASSSDPPNYGYTF
D gene: .; clone size: many; J gene: TRBJ2-6; V gene: TRBV6-2/TRBV6-3; CDR3 DNA: TGTGCCAGCAGTTACCTCTGGTCAGGACTCTCTGGGGCCAACGTCCTGACTTTC; CDR3 protein: CASSYLWSGLSGANVLTF
D gene: .; clone size: many; J gene: TRBJ1-1; V gene: TRBV29-1; CDR3 DNA: TGCAGCGTTCACTTAAGGCCCGTTGAAGCTTTCTTT; CDR3 protein: CSVHLRPVEAFF
D gene: .; clone size: many; J gene: TRBJ2-5; V gene: TRBV7-9; CDR3 DNA: TGTGCCAGCAGTTTAGGGATGACGGGAGAAGAGACCCAGTACTTC; CDR3 protein: CASSLGMTGEETQYF
D gene: .; clone size: many; J gene: TRBJ2-1; V gene: TRBV6-6; CDR3 DNA: TGTGCCAGCAGTGGGGCTAATGAGCAGTTCTTC; CDR3 protein: CASSGANEQFF
D gene: .; clone size: many; J gene: TRBJ1-4; V gene: TRBV4-3; CDR3 DNA: TGCGCCAGCAGCCAAGATCCCCAGGGGAGAGTTAATGAAAAACTGTTTTTT; CDR3 protein: CASSQDPQGRVNEKLFF
D gene: .; clone size: many; J gene: TRBJ2-3; V gene: TRBV27; CDR3 DNA: TGTGCCAGCGGCTTCCAACAGGGCTTGGGTACGCAGTATTTT; CDR3 protein: CASGFQQGLGTQYF
D gene: .; clone size: many; J gene: TRBJ2-7; V gene: TRBV12-3/TRBV12-4; CDR3 DNA: TGTGCCAGCAATCGAGGCGGGGGCAGCTACGAGCAGTACTTC; CDR3 protein: CASNRGGGSYEQYF
D gene: .; clone size: many; J gene: TRBJ1-4; V gene: TRBV20-1; CDR3 DNA: TGCAGTGCTAGCATACACGCACACGAAAAACTGTTTTTT; CDR3 protein: CSASIHAHEKLFF
D gene: .; clone size: many; J gene: TRBJ2-7; V gene: TRBV20-1; CDR3 DNA: TGCAGTACGCCGACTAGCTCCTACGAGCAGTACTTC; CDR3 protein: CSTPTSSYEQYF
D gene: TRBD2; clone size: many; J gene: TRBJ2-1; V gene: TRBV25-1; CDR3 DNA: TGTGCCAGCAGTGAGCTCGGGGGGGCGACCTACAATGAGCAGTTCTTC; CDR3 protein: CASSELGGATYNEQFF
D gene: TRBD1; clone size: many; J gene: TRBJ1-4; V gene: TRBV4-3; CDR3 DNA: TGCGCCAGCAGCCAAGGAATACTGGGACAGGGCGTTGAAAAACTGTTTTTT; CDR3 protein: CASSQGILGQGVEKLFF
D gene: TRBD1; clone size: many; J gene: TRBJ1-2; V gene: TRBV7-8; CDR3 DNA: TGTGCCAGCAGCTCGGACAGGGCTGGTGGCTACACCTTC; CDR3 protein: CASSSDRAGGYTF
D gene: .; clone size: many; J gene: TRBJ2-2; V gene: TRBV4-3; CDR3 DNA: TGCGCCAGCAGCCAAGAAATATGGGCGGGAAGAACCGGGGAGCTGTTTTTT; CDR3 protein: CASSQEIWAGRTGELFF
D gene: .; clone size: many; J gene: TRBJ1-1; V gene: TRBV6-2/TRBV6-3; CDR3 DNA: TGTGCCAGCAACCGACATCCTAGCACTGAAGCTTTCTTT; CDR3 protein: CASNRHPSTEAFF
D gene: .; clone size: few; J gene: TRBJ1-2; V gene: TRBV20-1; CDR3 DNA: TGCAGTGCTACTTCCCTAGCTAACTATGGCTACACCTTC; CDR3 protein: CSATSLANYGYTF
D gene: .; clone size: many; J gene: TRBJ1-2; V gene: TRBV27; CDR3 DNA: TGTGCCAGCAGCCTTTGGGGGGGACGGAGCGGCTACACCTTC; CDR3 protein: CASSLWGGRSGYTF
D gene: .; clone size: many; J gene: TRBJ2-1; V gene: TRBV24-1; CDR3 DNA: TGTGCCACCAGTGATGGGGACCGTTTGAGCTCCTACAATGAGCAGTTCTTC; CDR3 protein: CATSDGDRLSSYNEQFF
D gene: .; clone size: .; J gene: TRBJ2-2; V gene: TRBV6-5; CDR3 DNA: TGTGCCAGCAGTTACCCAAACCGGAGGGTAACCGGGGAGCTGTTTTTT; CDR3 protein: CASSYPNRRVTGELFF
D gene: .; clone size: .; J gene: TRBJ2-3; V gene: TRBV6-1; CDR3 DNA: TGTGCCAGCAGCCAATTTCTACGGGGGCAGAGCACAGATACGCAGTATTTT; CDR3 protein: CASSQFLRGQSTDTQYF
D gene: TRBD2; clone size: many; J gene: TRBJ2-3; V gene: TRBV5-1; CDR3 DNA: TGCGCCAGCAGCCTTTCGGCTAGCGGGGTAACAGATACGCAGTATTTT; CDR3 protein: CASSLSASGVTDTQYF
D gene: .; clone size: many; J gene: TRBJ2-5; V gene: TRBV6-2/TRBV6-3; CDR3 DNA: TGTGCCAGCAGTCCCTGGACAAGTCAGGAGACCCAGTACTTC; CDR3 protein: CASSPWTSQETQYF